These 24 T cell receptor beta chains came from one sample sequenced in a study of early T cells in non-severe SARS-CoV-2 infection. TCRdb re-analysed the 5' RACE reads in MiXCR, keeping a single row per CDR3 protein. The table has about 58,000 distinct CDR3 sequences, around 12% seen once. The sample comprised whole blood. Receptor source: an adult who was a healthcare worker with PCR-confirmed SARS-CoV-2 infection or an uninfected control (not recorded which).

This clonotype has only one observation. The CDR3 loop is CASSLPPRLAVVQTQYF. The DNA of the CDR3 is TGTGCCAGCAGTTTACCTCCTCGACTAGCGGTCGTACAGACCCAGTACTTC. V and J are TRBV28 and TRBJ2-5, with 9 bases fitting TRBD2. This CDR3 has 17 amino acids. Trimming removed 2 bases from V and 6 bases from J; junction bases left unmatched: 13. Germline CDR1 reads MDHEN; CDR2 reads SYDVKM.

The CDR3 region has the DNA TGTGCCAGTCGGGGGCTAGCGTCTCCAGATACGCAGTATTTT. Amino acid sequence: CASRGLASPDTQYF. The chain carries TRBV6-1 and TRBJ2-3; D may correspond to TRBD1 or TRBD2 (6 bases each). The V and J ends lost 9 bases and 4 bases respectively, with 17 bases between them. Germline-derived CDR1 and CDR2 are MNHNS and SASEGT. This CDR3 has 14 residues.

The table lists this clonotype with a few counts. V gene TRBV7-2 combines with J gene TRBJ2-1; 13 bases map to TRBD2. The CDR3 has 19 residues. Per germline, CDR1 SGHTA and CDR2 FQGNSA. V shed 4 bases, J shed 1 base, and the junction held 10 bases outside the gene matches. CDR3 region: CASSSHPGLAGRSYNEQFF. The CDR3 nucleotides are TGTGCCAGCAGCTCCCACCCGGGACTAGCGGGAAGGTCCTACAATGAGCAGTTCTTC.

This clonotype was recorded a few times. V and J are TRBV7-6 and TRBJ1-3, with 7 bases fitting TRBD1. The germline gives CDR1 SGHVS, CDR2 FNYEAQ. J gave up 1 base and V 1 base, and 1 base lay outside the gene matches. This CDR3 is 15 amino acids long. The CDR3 nucleotides are TGTGCCAGCAGCTTAGAGGGACAGTCTGGAAACACCATATATTTT. Amino acids: CASSLEGQSGNTIYF. The full variable domain, in which reference TRBV7-6 and TRBJ1-3 provide the parts outside the CDR3, is GAGVSQSPRYKVTKRGQDVALRCDPISGHVSLYWYRQALGQGPEFLTYFNYEAQQDKSGLPNDRFSAERPEGSISTLTIQRTEQRDSAMYRCASSLEGQSGNTIYFGEGSWLTVV.

This clonotype has only a few counts. The chain combines TRBV7-9 with TRBJ1-6; D uncertain. Trimming took 3 bases from V and 10 from J, leaving 13 bases between them. The V gene's germline CDR1 is SEHNR and CDR2 FQNEAQ (reference sequence). The CDR3 loop spans 14 amino acids. The CDR3: CASSFAGGSSPLHF. The CDR3 DNA is TGTGCCAGCAGCTTCGCAGGCGGGTCCTCACCCCTCCACTTT. Full variable domain (missing parts from reference TRBV7-9 and TRBJ1-6): DTGVSQNPRHKITKRGQNVTFRCDPISEHNRLYWYRQTLGQGPEFLTYFQNEAQLEKSRLLSDRFSAERPKGSFSTLEIQRTEQGDSAMYLCASSFAGGSSPLHFGNGTRLTVT.

This clonotype was detected only a few times. The rearrangement uses TRBV20-1 and TRBJ2-3, with TRBD2 matching over 7 bases. This CDR3 has 13 amino acids. Germline CDR1 is DFQATT and CDR2 is SNEGSKA (reference sequence). J lost 10 bases, V lost 7 bases, and 14 bases had no gene match. CDR3 amino acids: CSGRGSGPESQYF. As DNA, the CDR3 is TGCAGTGGTCGCGGGAGTGGGCCCGAGTCGCAGTATTTT.

The table lists this clonotype with a few counts. The J gene is TRBJ2-1, the V gene TRBV6-2 or TRBV6-3; 15 nucleotides agree with TRBD2. The CDR3 totals 16 residues. Germline V lookup: CDR1 MNHEY, CDR2 SVGEGT. V dropped 5 bases and J dropped 6; count of bases not matched to a gene: 5. CDR3 region: CASSPGTSGRFNEQFF. The CDR3 region has the DNA TGTGCCAGCAGTCCCGGGACTAGCGGGAGGTTCAATGAGCAGTTCTTC.

At least ten counts were recorded for this clonotype. The CDR3 protein is CASSLQANQPQHF. The CDR3 region has the DNA TGCGCCAGCAGCTTACAGGCGAATCAGCCCCAGCATTTT. The chain uses TRBV5-1 and TRBJ1-5; the D gene is possibly TRBD1 (5 bases). Germline assignment: CDR1 SGHRS and CDR2 YFSETQ. The length of the CDR3 is 13 residues. Trimming left V 2 bases short and J 4 bases short, with 7 bases between.

This clonotype was counted only a few times. The chain couples TRBV7-9 to TRBJ2-1; unclear D gene. Trimming removed 5 bases at V and 1 base at J, with 15 bases between. CDR1 and CDR2 (germline): SEHNR, FQNEAQ (reference sequence). The CDR3 contains 16 residues. The CDR3 coding sequence is TGTGCCAGCAGCCCGACTCAGGCAGGTTCCTACAATGAGCAGTTCTTC. Protein: CASSPTQAGSYNEQFF.

This clonotype has a handful of counts. The V call is TRBV6-2 or TRBV6-3, the J call TRBJ2-1; 9 bases line up with TRBD2. The trim removed 2 bases at V and 2 bases at J, leaving 1 base unmatched. The CDR3 has 15 residues. Germline V lookup: CDR1 MNHEY, CDR2 SVGEGT. The DNA for the CDR3 is TGTGCCAGCAGTTACCCTAGCGGGACCTACAATGAGCAGTTCTTC. Residues: CASSYPSGTYNEQFF.

At least ten counts were recorded for this clonotype. This sequence joins TRBV28 and TRBJ2-5; 7 nucleotides match TRBD2. The CDR3 consists of 16 residues. Germline CDR1 MDHEN, CDR2 SYDVKM. After removal of 3 bases from V and 4 bases from J, the junction contained 11 bases not matched to a gene. In DNA, the CDR3 is TGTGCCAGCAGTTTGAACACTGCGGGAGTGACAGAGACCCAGTACTTC. It is translated as CASSLNTAGVTETQYF.

The chain has TRBV2 and TRBJ2-3; D may be TRBD2 (5 bases). V lost 5 bases and J lost 2, with 14 bases in between. The CDR3 has 15 residues. The V gene's germline CDR1 is SNHLY and CDR2 FYNNEI. The CDR3 region has the DNA TGTGCCAGCAGTCCCAGGAGCGGAGCCACAGATACGCAGTATTTT. Translated: CASSPRSGATDTQYF.

The rearrangement links TRBV13 to TRBJ2-5; no firm D call. Germline V gene sequence: CDR1 PRHDT, CDR2 FYEKMQ (reference sequence). The germline V and J ends were trimmed by 3 bases and 5 bases, with 10 bases remaining between them. The CDR3 spans 13 residues. As DNA, the CDR3 is TGTGCCAGCAGCTTGTCCTATCGGGAGACCCAGTACTTC. As protein: CASSLSYRETQYF.

The gene calls are TRBV20-1 and TRBJ2-1; 8 bases fit TRBD2. The CDR3 extends over 16 amino acids. Per the germline V gene, CDR1 is DFQATT and CDR2 is SNEGSKA (reference sequence). The trim removed 0 bases at V and 0 bases at J, leaving 4 bases unmatched. The CDR3 is CSARDWAGGSYNEQFF. The CDR3 nucleotides read TGCAGTGCTAGAGATTGGGCGGGAGGCTCCTACAATGAGCAGTTCTTC.

The chain is built from TRBV7-8 and TRBJ2-1; 10 bases agree with TRBD2. The CDR3 is 15 amino acids. Per the germline V gene, CDR1 is SGHVS and CDR2 is FQNEAQ. V dropped 7 bases and J dropped 3; count of bases not matched to a gene: 6. In DNA, the CDR3 is TGTGCCAGCACCTGGACTAGCGGAGACTACAATGAGCAGTTCTTC. Translation: CASTWTSGDYNEQFF.

This clonotype has just a few counts. The chain couples TRBV7-2 to TRBJ2-1, with D tentatively TRBD2 (5 bases). This CDR3 has 16 amino acids. V dropped 0 bases and J dropped 0 bases, with 9 bases sitting between them. The V gene's germline CDR1 is SGHTA and CDR2 FQGNSA. CDR3 nucleotide sequence: TGTGCCAGCAGCTTAGCCAGCGGACTCTCCTACAATGAGCAGTTCTTC. As protein: CASSLASGLSYNEQFF.

This clonotype was seen repeatedly, ten times or more. The chain carries TRBV12-3 or TRBV12-4 and TRBJ2-7; tentatively, D is TRBD2 (5 bases). This CDR3 spans 13 amino acids. V lost 6 bases and J lost 4, with 13 bases in between. In DNA form, the CDR3 reads TGTGCCAGCAGCTCGGGCAGCGGTTACGAGCAGTACTTC. Translating gives CASSSGSGYEQYF.

This clonotype was counted ten times or more. V and J are TRBV27 and TRBJ2-7, with 13 bases fitting TRBD2. After removal of 3 bases from V and 2 bases from J, the junction contained 1 base not matched to a gene. The CDR3 runs to 15 residues. Per germline, CDR1 MNHEY and CDR2 SMNVEV (reference sequence). The CDR3 DNA reads as TGTGCCAGCAGTTTGACTAGCGGGAGGACCTACGAGCAGTACTTC. The encoded protein is CASSLTSGRTYEQYF.

V usage is TRBV2 and J usage is TRBJ1-1; 7 nucleotides agree with TRBD1. The CDR3 is 14 amino acids. Germline lookup yields CDR1 SNHLY and CDR2 FYNNEI. V lost 7 bases and J lost 4; bases outside the gene matches: 9. The CDR3 loop reads CASTAGTEGTEAFF. The CDR3 DNA reads TGTGCCAGCACCGCCGGGACAGAGGGCACTGAAGCTTTCTTT.

This clonotype was counted at least ten times. The V and J genes are TRBV5-1 and TRBJ2-1, with 9 bases identical to TRBD2. This CDR3 has 17 residues. After removal of 1 base from V and 0 bases from J, the junction contained 5 bases not matched to a gene. In germline, CDR1 is SGHRS, CDR2 YFSETQ. The CDR3 spells CASSLRTSADSYNEQFF. CDR3 nucleotide sequence: TGCGCCAGCAGCTTGCGGACTAGCGCCGACTCCTACAATGAGCAGTTCTTC.

The table lists this clonotype with a few counts. The chain employs TRBV28 and TRBJ2-4; 8 bases agree with TRBD1. This CDR3 spans 16 amino acids. V was clipped by 5 bases and J by 2 bases; unmatched bases: 8. In germline, CDR1 is MDHEN, CDR2 SYDVKM. The chain's CDR3 is CASSEQGAGTKNIQYF. For the CDR3, the DNA is TGTGCCAGCAGTGAGCAGGGGGCGGGGACCAAAAACATTCAGTACTTC.

This clonotype was counted a few times. CDR3 sequence (DNA): TGTGCCAGCACGCCGAGTACGGGAGGGCCGAGAGATACGCAGTATTTT. This encodes CASTPSTGGPRDTQYF. This rearrangement joins TRBV11-2 to TRBJ2-3; TRBD2 matches at 8 bases. The V gene end was trimmed by 7 bases and the J gene end by 5 bases; junction bases not matched to a gene: 14. This CDR3 spans 16 amino acids. Per germline, CDR1 SGHAT and CDR2 FQNNGV.

Many counts were recorded for this clonotype. The rearrangement links TRBV29-1 to TRBJ2-7, with unresolved D. The V and J ends lost 6 bases and 2 bases respectively, with 11 bases between them. The CDR3 runs 12 residues. Per the germline V gene, CDR1 is SQVTM and CDR2 is ANQGSEA. In nucleotides, the CDR3 is TGCAGCGTCCCGGTGGGTCCCTACGAGCAGTACTTC. Amino acids: CSVPVGPYEQYF.

This clonotype has ten or more counts. V usage is TRBV13 and J usage is TRBJ1-2, with D tentatively TRBD1 (6 bases). V gave up 0 bases and J gave up 2 bases, with 16 bases separating them. Germline lookup yields CDR1 PRHDT and CDR2 FYEKMQ (reference sequence). The CDR3 is 17 residues long. Here the CDR3 DNA reads TGTGCCAGCAGCTTAGGGGACGCCCTTGGACAGAACTATGGCTACACCTTC. Encoded protein: CASSLGDALGQNYGYTF.